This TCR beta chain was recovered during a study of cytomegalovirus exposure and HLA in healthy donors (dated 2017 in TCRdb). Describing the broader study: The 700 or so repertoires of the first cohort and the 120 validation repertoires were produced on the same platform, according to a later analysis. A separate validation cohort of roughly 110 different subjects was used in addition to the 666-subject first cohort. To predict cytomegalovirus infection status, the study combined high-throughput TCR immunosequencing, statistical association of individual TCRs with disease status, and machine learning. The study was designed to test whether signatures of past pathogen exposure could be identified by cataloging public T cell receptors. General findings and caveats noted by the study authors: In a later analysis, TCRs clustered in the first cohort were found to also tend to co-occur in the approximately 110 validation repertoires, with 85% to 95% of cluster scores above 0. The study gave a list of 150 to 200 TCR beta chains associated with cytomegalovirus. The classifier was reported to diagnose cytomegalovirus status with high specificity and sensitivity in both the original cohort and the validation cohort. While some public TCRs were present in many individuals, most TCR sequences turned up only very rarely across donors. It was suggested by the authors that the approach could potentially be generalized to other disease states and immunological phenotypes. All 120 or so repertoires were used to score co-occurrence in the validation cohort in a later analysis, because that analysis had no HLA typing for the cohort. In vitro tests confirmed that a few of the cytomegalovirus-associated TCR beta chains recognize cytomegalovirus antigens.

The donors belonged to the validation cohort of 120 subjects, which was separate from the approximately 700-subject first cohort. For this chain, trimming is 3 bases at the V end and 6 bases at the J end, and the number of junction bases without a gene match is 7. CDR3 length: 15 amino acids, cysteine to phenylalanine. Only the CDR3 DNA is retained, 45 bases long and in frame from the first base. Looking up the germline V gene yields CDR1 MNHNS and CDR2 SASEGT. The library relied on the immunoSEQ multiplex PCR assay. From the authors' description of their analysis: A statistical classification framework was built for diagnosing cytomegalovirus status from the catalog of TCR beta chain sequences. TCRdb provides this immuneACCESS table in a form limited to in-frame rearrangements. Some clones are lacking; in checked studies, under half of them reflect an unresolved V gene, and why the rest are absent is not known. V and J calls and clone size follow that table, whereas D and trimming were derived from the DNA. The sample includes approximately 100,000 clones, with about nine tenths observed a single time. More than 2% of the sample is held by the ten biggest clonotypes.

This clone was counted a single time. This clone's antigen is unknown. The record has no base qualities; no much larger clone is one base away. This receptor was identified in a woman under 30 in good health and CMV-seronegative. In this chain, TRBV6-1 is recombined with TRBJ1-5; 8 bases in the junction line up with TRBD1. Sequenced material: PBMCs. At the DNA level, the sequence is TGTGCCAGCAGTGACCGAGGGGACAGGCCTCAGCCCCAGCATTTT. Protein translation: CASSDRGDRPQPQHF.